These 12 T cell receptor beta chains originate from one sample sequenced in a study of tumor-infiltrating lymphocytes in glioblastoma multiforme. TCR beta libraries were built from RNA through three nested multiplex PCR rounds using modified ARM-PCR. A single record per CDR3 protein comes from TCRdb applying MiXCR to the multiplex PCR reads. The sample includes 25,000 to 35,000 distinct CDR3 sequences, about 64% of them seen just once. The source material was brain tumor tissue. The receptors stem from a male donor with glioblastoma.

About this clonotype: This CDR3 is missing its conserved last phenylalanine or tryptophan, likely due to a read error. The limits of the CDR3 on the DNA are not certain, so only TCRdb's listed CDR3 is given. CDR3 sequence reads: CSVGTGTGVDEQYL. The chain employs TRBV29-1 and TRBJ2-7; TRBD1 reflects the table's D call only, with no check against the DNA. Germline CDR1 is SQVTM and CDR2 is ANQGSEA. Termini included, the CDR3 measures 14 amino acids.

The V and J genes are TRBV6-1 and TRBJ1-2, with 7 bases identical to TRBD1. Germline-derived CDR1 and CDR2 are MNHNS and SASEGT. CDR3 length: 14 residues. Unmatched junction bases numbered 13, after V lost 5 bases and J lost 10 bases. CDR3 nucleotides: TGTGCCAGCAGTAGCACAGGGGCTTCCTATAACTACACCTTC. Its translation: CASSSTGASYNYTF.

This clonotype is categorized as medium-sized. The rearrangement uses TRBV11-2 and TRBJ2-2; 7 nucleotides match TRBD2. Germline CDR1 SGHAT, CDR2 FQNNGV. The CDR3 totals 16 residues. The V segment lost 6 bases and the J segment 6 bases; nucleotides outside the gene matches: 13. The CDR3 region has the DNA TGTGCCAGCAGGGGGATGGGTGCGGGAGTCCCCGGGGAGCTGTTTTTT. Protein product: CASRGMGAGVPGELFF. Filled out from reference TRBV11-2 and TRBJ2-2, the complete variable domain reads EAGVAQSPRYKIIEKRQSVAFWCNPISGHATLYWYQQILGQGPKLLIQFQNNGVVDDSQLPKDRFSAERLKGVDSTLKIQPAKLEDSAVYLCASRGMGAGVPGELFFGEGSRLTVL.

On this clonotype: The junction departs from germline at one end; a sequencing error may be responsible. This chain joins TRBV11-2 and TRBJ1-1; D is perhaps TRBD1 (6 bases). The CDR3 covers 13 residues. The germline CDR1 and CDR2 sequences are SGHAT and FQNNGV. As DNA, the CDR3 is TGTGCCAGTAGCTATGACAGGAACACTGAAACTTTTTTT. Translation gives CASSYDRNTETFF.

This clonotype was seen repeatedly, ten times or more. Here the CDR3 DNA reads TGTGCCTGGAGCCCCGGGACTACCAATGAGCAGTTCTTC. Residues: CAWSPGTTNEQFF. J is TRBJ2-1 and V is TRBV30; the match to TRBD2 covers 7 bases. There are 13 residues in the CDR3. The J segment lost 6 bases and the V segment lost 3 bases, leaving 5 bases of the junction unmatched. The germline V gene encodes CDR1 GTSNPN and CDR2 SVGIG (reference sequence).

This clonotype was detected ten times or more. The V and J genes are TRBV6-1 and TRBJ2-7, with TRBD1 identical over 7 bases. V shed 5 bases, J shed 3 bases, and the junction held 1 base outside the gene matches. Germline lookup yields CDR1 MNHNS and CDR2 SASEGT. The length of the CDR3 is 12 residues. The CDR3 loop reads CASSRQGYEQYF. The CDR3 DNA sequence: TGTGCCAGCAGTAGACAGGGCTACGAGCAGTACTTC.

By frequency in the sample, this clonotype is medium-sized. V gene TRBV11-2 combines with J gene TRBJ1-5; a weak D match, TRBD1 (5 bases). Trimming cost V 1 base and J 6 bases, with 13 bases left between them. The CDR3 contains 15 residues. In germline, CDR1 is SGHAT, CDR2 FQNNGV. The CDR3 nucleotides are TGTGCCAGCAGCTTAGTTTCTGGGGCGATTCAGCCCCAGCATTTT. Its translation is CASSLVSGAIQPQHF.

V gene TRBV29-1 combines with J gene TRBJ1-2; no clear D gene. Germline assignment: CDR1 SQVTM and CDR2 ANQGSEA. This CDR3 has 13 residues. V was shortened by 4 bases and J by 5 bases, with 14 bases between the two germline ends. The CDR3 here is CSVVTVAQYGYTF. DNA of the CDR3: TGCAGCGTTGTCACCGTGGCACAATATGGCTACACCTTC.

A word on this clonotype: An end of the junction does not agree with germline; a read error may underlie this. The chain combines TRBV11-3 with TRBJ1-1; no reliable D call. The CDR3 totals 14 residues. Germline V gene sequence: CDR1 SGHNT, CDR2 YENEEA. CDR3 nucleotide sequence: TGTGCCAGCAACTTAGACCCTGGCCAGTCTGAAGCTTTCTTT. This codes for CASNLDPGQSEAFF.

This clonotype was recorded at least ten times. The J gene is TRBJ1-5, the V gene TRBV6-1, with TRBD1 matching 7 bases. J lost 3 bases, V lost 4 bases, and 3 bases had no gene match. The length of the CDR3 is 14 residues. From germline, CDR1 is MNHNS and CDR2 SASEGT. CDR3 in amino acids: CASSAGTVNQPQHF. The CDR3 bases are TGTGCCAGCAGTGCTGGGACAGTCAATCAGCCCCAGCATTTT.

The sample holds many counts of this clonotype. V and J are TRBV7-9 and TRBJ2-2, with 7 positions matching TRBD1. Germline loops: CDR1 SEHNR, CDR2 FQNEAQ (reference sequence). J lost 1 base, V lost 4 bases, and 9 bases had no gene match. This CDR3 is 17 amino acids long. The CDR3 region is CASSSLEGQLNTGELFF. CDR3 in DNA: TGTGCCAGCAGCTCCCTCGAGGGACAGTTGAACACCGGGGAGCTGTTTTTT.

Regarding this clonotype: The junction and the germline gene differ at one end; a read error may be behind it. This chain connects TRBV20-1 to TRBJ1-1; the match to TRBD1 covers 8 bases. This CDR3 contains 14 residues. CDR1 is DFQATT, CDR2 SNEGSKA, per germline (reference sequence). CDR3 in amino acids: CSAGNPQGGHEASF. CDR3 coding DNA: TGCAGTGCTGGAAACCCACAGGGGGGACATGAAGCTTCCTTT.